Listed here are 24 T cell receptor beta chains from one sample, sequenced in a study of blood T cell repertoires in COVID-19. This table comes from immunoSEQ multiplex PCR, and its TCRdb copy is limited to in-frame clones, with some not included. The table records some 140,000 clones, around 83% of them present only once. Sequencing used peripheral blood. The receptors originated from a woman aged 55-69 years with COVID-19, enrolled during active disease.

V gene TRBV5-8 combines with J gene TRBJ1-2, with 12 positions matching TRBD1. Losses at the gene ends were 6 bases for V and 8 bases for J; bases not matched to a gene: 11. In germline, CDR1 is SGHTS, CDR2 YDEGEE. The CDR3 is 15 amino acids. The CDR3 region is CASTRGGTGGYGYTF. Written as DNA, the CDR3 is TGTGCCAGCACCAGGGGCGGGACAGGGGGCTACGGCTACACCTTC. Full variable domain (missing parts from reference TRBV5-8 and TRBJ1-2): EAGVTQSPTHLIKTRGQQATLRCSPISGHTSVYWYQQALGLGLQFLLWYDEGEERNRGNFPPRFSGRQFPNYSSELNVNALELEDSALYLCASTRGGTGGYGYTFGSGTRLTVV.

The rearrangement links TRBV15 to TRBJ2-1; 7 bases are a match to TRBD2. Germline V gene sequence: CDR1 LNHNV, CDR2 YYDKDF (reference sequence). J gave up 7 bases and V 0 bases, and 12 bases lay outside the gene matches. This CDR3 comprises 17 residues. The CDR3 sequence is CATSRDLGGPVSNEQFF. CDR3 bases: TGTGCCACCAGCAGAGATTTGGGAGGGCCGGTTTCGAATGAGCAGTTCTTC.

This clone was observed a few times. The CDR3 bases are TGCGCCAGCAGTCTTGACAGGTCTGAAGCTTTCTTT. Protein product: CASSLDRSEAFF. V and J are TRBV5-1 and TRBJ1-1, with D tentatively TRBD1 (6 bases). V was clipped by 5 bases and J by 6 bases, with 11 bases between them. The CDR3 length is 12 residues. CDR1 is SGHRS, CDR2 YFSETQ, per germline.

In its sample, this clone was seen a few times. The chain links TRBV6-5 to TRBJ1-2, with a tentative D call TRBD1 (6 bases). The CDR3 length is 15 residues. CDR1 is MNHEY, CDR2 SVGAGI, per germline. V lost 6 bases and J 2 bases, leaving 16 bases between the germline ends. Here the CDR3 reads CASSRYNTGNYGYTF. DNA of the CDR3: TGTGCCAGCAGCCGTTATAATACAGGGAACTATGGCTACACCTTC.

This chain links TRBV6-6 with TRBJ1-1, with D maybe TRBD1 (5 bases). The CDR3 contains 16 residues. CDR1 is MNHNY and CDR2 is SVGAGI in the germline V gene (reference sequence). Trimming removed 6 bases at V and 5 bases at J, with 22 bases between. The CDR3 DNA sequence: TGTGCCAGCAGCTCATTCGGACGGGATCGGGGGACTGAAGCTTTCTTT. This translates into CASSSFGRDRGTEAFF.

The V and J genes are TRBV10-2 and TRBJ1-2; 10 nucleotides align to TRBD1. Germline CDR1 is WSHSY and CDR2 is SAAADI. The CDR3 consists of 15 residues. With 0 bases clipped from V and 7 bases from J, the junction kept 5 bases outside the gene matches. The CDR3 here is CASSESRQGAGGYTF. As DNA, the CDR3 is TGCGCCAGCAGTGAGTCGAGACAGGGGGCGGGTGGCTACACCTTC.

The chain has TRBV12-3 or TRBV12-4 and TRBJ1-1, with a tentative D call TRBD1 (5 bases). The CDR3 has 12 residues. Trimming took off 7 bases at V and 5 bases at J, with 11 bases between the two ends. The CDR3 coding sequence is TGTGCCAGCACCTACGGGGGGACTGAAGCTTTCTTT. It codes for CASTYGGTEAFF.

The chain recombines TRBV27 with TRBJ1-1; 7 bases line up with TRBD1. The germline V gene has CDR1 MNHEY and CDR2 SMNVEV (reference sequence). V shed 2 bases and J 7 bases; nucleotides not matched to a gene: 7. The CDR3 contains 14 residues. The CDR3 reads CASSLLGGASEAFF. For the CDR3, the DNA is TGTGCCAGCAGTTTACTAGGGGGCGCAAGTGAAGCTTTCTTT.

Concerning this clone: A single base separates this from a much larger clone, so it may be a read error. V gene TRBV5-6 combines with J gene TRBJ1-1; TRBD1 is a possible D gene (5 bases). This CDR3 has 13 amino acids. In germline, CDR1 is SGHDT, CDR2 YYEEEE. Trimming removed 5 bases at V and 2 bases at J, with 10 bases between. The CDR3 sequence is CASSYDRNTEAFF. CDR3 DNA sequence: TGTGCCAGCAGTTATGACAGAAACACTGAAGCTTTCTTT.

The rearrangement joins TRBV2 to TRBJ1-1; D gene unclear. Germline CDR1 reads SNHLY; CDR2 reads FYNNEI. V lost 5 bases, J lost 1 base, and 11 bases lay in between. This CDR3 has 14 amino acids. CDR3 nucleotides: TGTGCCAGCAGTAAACCCTCGGGGAACACTGAAGCTTTCTTT. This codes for CASSKPSGNTEAFF.

The CDR3 is CASSQGSGRTDTQYF. DNA for the CDR3: TGCGCCAGCAGCCAAGGTAGCGGGCGGACAGATACGCAGTATTTT. This rearrangement joins TRBV4-1 to TRBJ2-3, with TRBD2 identical over 7 bases. Losses at the gene ends were 1 base for V and 3 bases for J; bases not matched to a gene: 4. Germline assignment: CDR1 MGHRA and CDR2 YSYEKL. The CDR3 has 15 residues.

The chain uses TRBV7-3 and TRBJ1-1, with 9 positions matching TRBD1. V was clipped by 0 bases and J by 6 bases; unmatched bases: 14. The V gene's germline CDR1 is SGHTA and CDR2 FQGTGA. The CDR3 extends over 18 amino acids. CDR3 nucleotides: TGTGCCAGCAGCTTAACCATTCCCGGGACAGGGTCTTACGCTGAAGCTTTCTTT. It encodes CASSLTIPGTGSYAEAFF.

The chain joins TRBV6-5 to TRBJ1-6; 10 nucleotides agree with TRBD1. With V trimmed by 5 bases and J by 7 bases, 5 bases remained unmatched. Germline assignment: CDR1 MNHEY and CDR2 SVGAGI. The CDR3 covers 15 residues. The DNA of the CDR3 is TGTGCCAGCAGTCACGGACAGGGGGTGAATTCACCCCTCCACTTT. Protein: CASSHGQGVNSPLHF.

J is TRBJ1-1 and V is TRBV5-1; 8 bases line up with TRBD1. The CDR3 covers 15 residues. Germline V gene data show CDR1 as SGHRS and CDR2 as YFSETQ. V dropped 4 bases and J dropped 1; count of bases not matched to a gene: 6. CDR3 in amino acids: CASSPFGTGNTEAFF. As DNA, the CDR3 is TGCGCCAGCAGCCCCTTCGGGACAGGGAACACTGAAGCTTTCTTT.

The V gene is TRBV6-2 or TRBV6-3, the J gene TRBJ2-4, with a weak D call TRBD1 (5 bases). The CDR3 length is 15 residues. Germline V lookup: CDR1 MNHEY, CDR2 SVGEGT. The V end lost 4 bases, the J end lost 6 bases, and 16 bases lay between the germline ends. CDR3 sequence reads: CASSSLGQERNIQYF. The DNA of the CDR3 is TGTGCCAGCAGTTCTTTGGGGCAGGAGAGAAACATTCAGTACTTC.

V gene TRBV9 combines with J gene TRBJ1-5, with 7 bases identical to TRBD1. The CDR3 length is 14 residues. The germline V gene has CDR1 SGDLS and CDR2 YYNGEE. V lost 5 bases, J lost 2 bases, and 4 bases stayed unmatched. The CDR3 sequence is CASSRTGGNQPQHF. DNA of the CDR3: TGTGCCAGCAGTAGAACAGGGGGCAATCAGCCCCAGCATTTT.

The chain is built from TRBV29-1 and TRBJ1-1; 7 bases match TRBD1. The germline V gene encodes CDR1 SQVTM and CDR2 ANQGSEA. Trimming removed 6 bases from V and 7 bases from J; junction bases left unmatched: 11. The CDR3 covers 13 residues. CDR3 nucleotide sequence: TGCAGCGTGACCTTAGAGGGGGCGGGTGAAGCTTTCTTT. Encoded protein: CSVTLEGAGEAFF. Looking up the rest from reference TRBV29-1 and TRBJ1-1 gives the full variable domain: SAVISQKPSRDICQRGTSLTIQCQVDSQVTMMFWYRQQPGQSLTLIATANQGSEATYESGFVIDKFPISRPNLTFSTLTVSNMSPEDSSIYLCSVTLEGAGEAFFGQGTRLTVV.

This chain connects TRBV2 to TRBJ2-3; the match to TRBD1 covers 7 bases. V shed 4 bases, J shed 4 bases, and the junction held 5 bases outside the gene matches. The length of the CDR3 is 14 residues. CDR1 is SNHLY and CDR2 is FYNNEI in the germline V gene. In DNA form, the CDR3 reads TGTGCCAGCAGTGGGGACAGAGGACCAGATACGCAGTATTTT. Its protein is CASSGDRGPDTQYF. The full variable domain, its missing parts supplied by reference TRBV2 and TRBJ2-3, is EPEVTQTPSHQVTQMGQEVILRCVPISNHLYFYWYRQILGQKVEFLVSFYNNEISEKSEIFDDQFSVERPDGSNFTLKIRSTKLEDSAMYFCASSGDRGPDTQYFGPGTRLTVL.

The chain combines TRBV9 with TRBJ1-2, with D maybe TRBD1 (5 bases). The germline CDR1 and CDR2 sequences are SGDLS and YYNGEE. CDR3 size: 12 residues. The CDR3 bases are TGTCTCACCTTCGCAGGGTTGGATGGCTACACCTTC. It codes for CLTFAGLDGYTF.

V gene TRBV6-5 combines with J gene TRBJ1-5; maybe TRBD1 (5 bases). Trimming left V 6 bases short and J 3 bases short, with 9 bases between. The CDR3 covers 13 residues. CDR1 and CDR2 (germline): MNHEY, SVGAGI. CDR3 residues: CASSIGHNQPQHF. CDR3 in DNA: TGTGCCAGCAGCATCGGACACAATCAGCCCCAGCATTTT.

In DNA, the CDR3 is TGCGCCAGCAGCTATGGACTAGCGGGGGGAGGAGAGACCCAGTACTTC. Translation: CASSYGLAGGGETQYF. This chain uses TRBV5-1 with TRBJ2-5, with 14 bases matching TRBD2. Germline values: CDR1 SGHRS, CDR2 YFSETQ. This CDR3 contains 16 residues. The V segment lost 3 bases and the J segment 4 bases; nucleotides outside the gene matches: 5.

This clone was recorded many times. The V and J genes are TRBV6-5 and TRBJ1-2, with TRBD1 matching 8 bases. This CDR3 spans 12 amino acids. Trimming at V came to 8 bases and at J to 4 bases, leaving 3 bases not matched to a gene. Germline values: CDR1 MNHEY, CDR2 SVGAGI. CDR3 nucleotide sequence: TGTGCCAGCGCCGGACAGGGCTATGGCTACACCTTC. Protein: CASAGQGYGYTF.

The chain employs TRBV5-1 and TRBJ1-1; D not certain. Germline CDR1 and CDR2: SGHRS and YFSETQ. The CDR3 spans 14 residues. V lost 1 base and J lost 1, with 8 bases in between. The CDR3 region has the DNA TGCGCCAGCAGCTTGCCCGGGTGGAACACTGAAGCTTTCTTT. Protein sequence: CASSLPGWNTEAFF.

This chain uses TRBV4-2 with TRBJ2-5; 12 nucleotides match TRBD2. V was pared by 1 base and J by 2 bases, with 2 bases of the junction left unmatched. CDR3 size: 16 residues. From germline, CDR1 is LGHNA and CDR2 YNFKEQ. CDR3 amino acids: CASSQALAGGQETQYF. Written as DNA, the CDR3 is TGTGCCAGCAGCCAAGCACTAGCGGGAGGTCAAGAGACCCAGTACTTC.